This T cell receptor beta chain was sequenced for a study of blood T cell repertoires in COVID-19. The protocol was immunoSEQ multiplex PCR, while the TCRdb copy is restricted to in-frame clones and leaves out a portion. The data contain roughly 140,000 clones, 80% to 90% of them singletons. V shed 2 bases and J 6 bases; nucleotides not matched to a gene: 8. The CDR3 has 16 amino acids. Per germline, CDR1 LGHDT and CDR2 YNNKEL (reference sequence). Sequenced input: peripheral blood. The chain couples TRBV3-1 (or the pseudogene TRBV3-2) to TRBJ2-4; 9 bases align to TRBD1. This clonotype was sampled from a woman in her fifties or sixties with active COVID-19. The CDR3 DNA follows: TGTGCCAGCAGCCAATTCAACAGGGGGCTGAGAAACATTCAGTACTTC. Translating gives CASSQFNRGLRNIQYF.